This T cell receptor beta chain was found in a study of T cell changes during pregnancy in multiple sclerosis (dated 2019 in TCRdb). The study in broad terms: The study looked at changes in the T cell repertoire across pregnancy in women with multiple sclerosis.

From the germline V gene, CDR1 is SGHRS and CDR2 is YFSETQ. From its cysteine to its phenylalanine, the CDR3 spans 15 amino acids. Here the CDR3 DNA is all that survives: 45 bases in frame from base 1. Compared with germline, V lacks 0 bases and J lacks 7 bases; bases without a gene match: 7. In regard to this clone: This receptor's antigen is unknown. No base quality values were provided; no much bigger clone lies one nucleotide off.

The method behind the library was the immunoSEQ multiplex PCR assay. TCRdb provides this immuneACCESS table in a form limited to in-frame rearrangements. Some clones are lacking; in checked studies, under half of them reflect an unresolved V gene, and why the rest are absent is not known. The sample contains 71,000 or so clones, approximately 94% of them found a single time. The ten largest clones take up approximately 1.2% of the sample. The chain links TRBV5-1 with TRBJ2-1, with 7 central nucleotides matching TRBD2. Source: peripheral blood, taken in the third trimester of pregnancy. The origin of this receptor is a female donor with multiple sclerosis, enrolled in a pregnancy study. The DNA reads as follows: TGCGCCAGCAGCTTGGCCTTCGGGAGGTGGAATGAGCAGTTCTTC. This is translated as CASSLAFGRWNEQFF.